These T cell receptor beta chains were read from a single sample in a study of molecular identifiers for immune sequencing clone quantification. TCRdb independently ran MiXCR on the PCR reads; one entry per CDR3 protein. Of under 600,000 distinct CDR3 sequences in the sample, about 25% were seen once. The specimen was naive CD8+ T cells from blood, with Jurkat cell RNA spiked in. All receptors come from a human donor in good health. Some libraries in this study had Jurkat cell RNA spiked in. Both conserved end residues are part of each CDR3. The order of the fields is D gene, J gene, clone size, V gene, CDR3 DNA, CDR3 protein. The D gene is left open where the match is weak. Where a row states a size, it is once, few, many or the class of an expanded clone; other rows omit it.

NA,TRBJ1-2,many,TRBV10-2,TGCGCCAGCAGTGAAGGATATGGCTACACCTTC,CASSEGYGYTF
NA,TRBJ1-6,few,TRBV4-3,TGCGCCAGCAGCCAAGAGATTGGGATTGTTTATAATTCACCCCTCCACTTT,CASSQEIGIVYNSPLHF
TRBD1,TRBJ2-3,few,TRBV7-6,TGTGCCAGCAGCTCCCGAATGGGACAGAACACAGATACGCAGTATTTT,CASSSRMGQNTDTQYF
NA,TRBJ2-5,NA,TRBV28,TGTGCCAGCAGCATTAGCGCCGGGCTCGAGACCCAGTACTTC,CASSISAGLETQYF
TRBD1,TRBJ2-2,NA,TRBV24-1,TGTGCCACCAGTGATCCGGCAGGGGGCTTAACCGGGGAGCTGTTTTTT,CATSDPAGGLTGELFF
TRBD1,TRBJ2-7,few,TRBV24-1,TGTGCCACCAGTGACCCCCGGGACAGCGCCTACGAGCAGTACTTC,CATSDPRDSAYEQYF
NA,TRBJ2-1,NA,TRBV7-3,TGTGCCAGCAGCTACAACACCCGAGGCAATGAGCAGTTCTTC,CASSYNTRGNEQFF
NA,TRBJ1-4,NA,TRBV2,TGTGCCAGCAGTGTTAGTCCCTCACCCGAGGAGGAAAAACTGTTTTTT,CASSVSPSPEEEKLFF
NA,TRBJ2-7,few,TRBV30,TGTGCCTGGAGTTCTGGCCTGAGCTCCTACGAGCAGTACTTC,CAWSSGLSSYEQYF
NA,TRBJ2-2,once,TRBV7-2,TGTGCCAGCAGCTTAGAAGGAGGGAGAGCTATCGGGGAGCTGTTTTTT,CASSLEGGRAIGELFF
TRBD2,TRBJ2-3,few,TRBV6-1,TGTGCCAGCAGTGAACCAGGACTAGCGAGTTGGACAGATACGCAGTATTTT,CASSEPGLASWTDTQYF
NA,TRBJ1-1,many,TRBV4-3,TGCGCCAGCAGCCAAGATCGTTGGAACACTGAAGCTTTCTTT,CASSQDRWNTEAFF
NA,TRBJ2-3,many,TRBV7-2,TGTGCCAGCAGCCATTTGACTAGGGGAGATACGCAGTATTTT,CASSHLTRGDTQYF
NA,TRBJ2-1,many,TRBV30,TGTGCCTGGAGTAGTGGACAGAACAATGAGCAGTTCTTC,CAWSSGQNNEQFF
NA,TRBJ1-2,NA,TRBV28,TGTGCCAGCAGCCAGACGCAGGGGATAAGTGGCTACACCTTC,CASSQTQGISGYTF
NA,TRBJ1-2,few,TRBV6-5,TGTGCCAGCAGTCTCGGGAGAGGGGGCTACACCTTC,CASSLGRGGYTF
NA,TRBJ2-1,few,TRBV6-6,TGTGCCAGCAGTTACCTGGACAATGAGCAGTTCTTC,CASSYLDNEQFF
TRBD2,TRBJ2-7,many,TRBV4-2,TGTGCCAGCAGCCAAGAGGCAGCGGGGGCCTACGAGCAGTACTTC,CASSQEAAGAYEQYF
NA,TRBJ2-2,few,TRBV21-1,TGTGCCAGCAGGGACAGAGCGAACACCGGGGAGCTGTTTTTT,CASRDRANTGELFF
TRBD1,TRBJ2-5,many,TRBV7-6,TGTGCCAGCAGCCCCGGGACAGCCTACCAAGAGACCCAGTACTTC,CASSPGTAYQETQYF
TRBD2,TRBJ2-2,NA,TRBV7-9,TGTGCCAGCAGCCAGACTAGCGGGAGTTTAAACACCGGGGAGCTGTTTTTT,CASSQTSGSLNTGELFF
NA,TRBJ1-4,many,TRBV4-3,TGCGCCAGCAGCCAAGATCATGTGGGGTCTGAAAAACTGTTTTTT,CASSQDHVGSEKLFF
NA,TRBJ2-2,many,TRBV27,TGTGCCAGCGCGAAGGATCCGGGACCGAACACCGGGGAGCTGTTTTTT,CASAKDPGPNTGELFF
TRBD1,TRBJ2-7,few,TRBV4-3,TGCGCCAGCAGCCAAGATAGAACGACAGGGTGGTACGAGCAGTACTTC,CASSQDRTTGWYEQYF
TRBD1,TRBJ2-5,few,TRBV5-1,TGCGCCAGCAGCTTGGCCGTGACAGGGGAACAAGAGACCCAGTACTTC,CASSLAVTGEQETQYF
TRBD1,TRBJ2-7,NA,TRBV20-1,TGCAATGCTAGGGGGCGCGGATCCTACGAGCAGTACTTC,CNARGRGSYEQYF
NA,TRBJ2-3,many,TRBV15,TGTGCCACTGGGGGAGGGGGGCTATTCCCGGATACGCAGTATTTT,CATGGGGLFPDTQYF
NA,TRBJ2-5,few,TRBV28,TGTGCCAGCAGTCCCAGGATAGAAGAGACCCGGTACTTC,CASSPRIEETRYF
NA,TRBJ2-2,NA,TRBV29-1,TGCAGCGTTGTGGTGGGGCAGAACACCGGGGAGCTGTTTTTT,CSVVVGQNTGELFF
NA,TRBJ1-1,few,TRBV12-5,TGTGCTAGTGGTTTGTTCGCTGGGGGGTTCACTGAAGCTTTCTTT,CASGLFAGGFTEAFF
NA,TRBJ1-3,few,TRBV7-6,TGTGCCAGCAGCCGCGAACTCTCTGGAAACACCATATATTTT,CASSRELSGNTIYF
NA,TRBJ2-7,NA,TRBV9,TGTGCCAGCAGCGTTGGTGGGGGGAACTCCTACGAGCAGTACTTC,CASSVGGGNSYEQYF
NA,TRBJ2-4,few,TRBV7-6,TGTGCCGGCAGCTTAGATATAAAGGGGGGACATCAGTACTTC,CAGSLDIKGGHQYF
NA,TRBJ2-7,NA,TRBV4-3,TGCGCCAGCAGCCCTATTCAGGGGAACTACGAGCAGTACTTC,CASSPIQGNYEQYF
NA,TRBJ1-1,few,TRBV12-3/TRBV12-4,TGTGCCAGCAAAGGCAGGCTGAACACTGAAGCTTTCTTT,CASKGRLNTEAFF
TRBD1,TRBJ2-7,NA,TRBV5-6,TGTGCCAGCAGCTTTGTCCCGGGACAGGGGGCCTACGAGCAGTACTTC,CASSFVPGQGAYEQYF
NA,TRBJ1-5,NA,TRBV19,TGTGCCAGTAGTACCCGGACGTATGGGAAGTATCAGCCCCAGCATTTT,CASSTRTYGKYQPQHF
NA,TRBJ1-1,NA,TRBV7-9,TGTGCCAGCAGCTTACAGGGAAGTGCTGAAGCTTTCTTT,CASSLQGSAEAFF
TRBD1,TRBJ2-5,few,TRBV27,TGTGCCAGCAGGCAGACAGGGGTGAAGACCCAGTACTTC,CASRQTGVKTQYF
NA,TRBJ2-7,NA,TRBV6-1,TGTGCCAGCAGTGAAGCGGGGGACTACGAGCAGTACTTC,CASSEAGDYEQYF
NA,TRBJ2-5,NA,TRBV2,TGTGCCAGCAGTGATCCAGAACAAGAGACCCAGTACTTC,CASSDPEQETQYF
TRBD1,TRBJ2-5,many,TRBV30,TGTGCCTGGAGTCAAGAATGGACAGGGGTGGAGACCCAGTACTTC,CAWSQEWTGVETQYF
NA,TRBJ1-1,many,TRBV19,TGTGCCAGTAGTATCCGGGTCACTGAAGCTTTCTTT,CASSIRVTEAFF
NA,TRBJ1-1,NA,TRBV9,TGTGCCAGCAGCGTAGTTGCAGGCTATAACACTGAAGCTTTCTTT,CASSVVAGYNTEAFF
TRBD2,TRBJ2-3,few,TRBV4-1,TGCGCCAGCAGCCCCCCGGGACTAGCTTTTTCAGATACGCAGTATTTT,CASSPPGLAFSDTQYF
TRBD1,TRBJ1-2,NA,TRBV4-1,TGCGCCAGCAGCCAAGAGACAGGGCCTAACTATGGCTACACCTTC,CASSQETGPNYGYTF
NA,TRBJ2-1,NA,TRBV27,TGTGCTAGCAGTTTAACCAGCGAGGCCACCTACAATGAGCAGTTCTTC,CASSLTSEATYNEQFF
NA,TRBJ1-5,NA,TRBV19,TGTGCCTGTAGTATAGAGGAGGGGGTGATGGGCAATCAGCCCCAGCATTTT,CACSIEEGVMGNQPQHF
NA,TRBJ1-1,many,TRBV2,TGTGCCAGCCATACAGGGTCCACTGAAGCTTTCTTT,CASHTGSTEAFF
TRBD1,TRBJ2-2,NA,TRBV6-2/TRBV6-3,TGTGCCAGCAGTTACGACAGGGGCTCTTTGGACACCGGGGAGCTGTTTTTT,CASSYDRGSLDTGELFF
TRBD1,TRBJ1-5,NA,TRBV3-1,TGTGCCAGCAGCCAAGATTTCGGGACAGAAAATCAGCCCCAGCATTTT,CASSQDFGTENQPQHF
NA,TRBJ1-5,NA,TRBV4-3,TGCGCCAGCAGCCAAGATCACGCGGGCGACAATCAGCCCCAGCATTTT,CASSQDHAGDNQPQHF
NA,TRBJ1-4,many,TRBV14,TGTGCCAGCAGCCAGGCAGAAACCAGCGGTGAAAAACTGTTTTTT,CASSQAETSGEKLFF
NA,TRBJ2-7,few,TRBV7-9,TGTGCCAGCAGCTTAGCGGGGACGTACTACGAGCAGTACTTC,CASSLAGTYYEQYF
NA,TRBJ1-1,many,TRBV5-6,TGTGCCAGCAGCTTGGTCCCGGGCACTGAAGCTTTCTTT,CASSLVPGTEAFF